This passage covers 11 T cell receptor beta chains from one sample sequenced in a study of cytomegalovirus exposure and HLA in healthy donors. With 60 Vbeta and 13 Jbeta primers, the PCR was carried out. Method: immunoSEQ multiplex PCR; TCRdb's copy keeps in-frame clones and lacks some. The sample contains roughly 84,000 clones, roughly 64% of which appear only once. The sample comprised PBMCs. All receptors derive from a middle-aged woman in good health and CMV-seropositive.

The V gene is TRBV7-7, the J gene TRBJ2-7, with 9 bases that match TRBD1. The germline CDR1 and CDR2 sequences are SSHAT and FNYEAQ (reference sequence). This CDR3 has 14 residues. Trimming took 5 bases from V and 5 from J; bases not matched to a gene: 7. This CDR3 is CASSKGTGLDEQYF. CDR3 nucleotide sequence: TGTGCCAGCAGCAAAGGGACAGGGCTCGACGAGCAGTACTTC.

CDR3 coding DNA: TGTGCCAGCAGCATGGGACAGGGATCCTACAATGAGCAGTTCTTC. It codes for CASSMGQGSYNEQFF. The V and J genes are TRBV11-3 and TRBJ2-1; 9 nucleotides match TRBD1. The CDR3 runs to 15 residues. Germline assignment: CDR1 SGHNT and CDR2 YENEEA. The ends lost 5 bases at V and 1 base at J; junction bases unmatched: 3. Using reference TRBV11-3 and TRBJ2-1 for the parts outside the CDR3, the full variable domain is EAGVVQSPRYKIIEKKQPVAFWCNPISGHNTLYWYLQNLGQGPELLIRYENEEAVDDSQLPKDRFSAERLKGVDSTLKIQPAELGDSAVYLCASSMGQGSYNEQFFGPGTRLTVL.

The chain employs TRBV6-5 and TRBJ1-1; D gene ambiguous. CDR3 length: 14 amino acids. Trimming shortened V by 6 bases and J by 7 bases, and 18 bases separated the two germline ends. Germline CDR1 is MNHEY and CDR2 is SVGAGI. CDR3 residues: CASSHTQTPDEAFF. CDR3 in DNA: TGTGCCAGCAGCCATACCCAGACTCCCGATGAAGCTTTCTTT.

This clone was counted once. This chain joins TRBV28 and TRBJ2-1; D is undetermined. The CDR3 consists of 11 residues. Trimming cost V 5 bases and J 6 bases, with 5 bases left between them. Germline-derived CDR1 and CDR2 are MDHEN and SYDVKM. The CDR3 DNA follows: TGTGCCAGCAGTCGACTCAATGAGCAGTTCTTC. This encodes CASSRLNEQFF.

This sequence joins TRBV5-1 and TRBJ2-7; 12 bases agree with TRBD2. J gave up 0 bases and V 4 bases, and 2 bases lay outside the gene matches. Germline V gives CDR1 SGHRS, CDR2 YFSETQ. The CDR3 spans 15 residues. CDR3 protein: CASSKTSGSSYEQYF. The CDR3 nucleotides are TGCGCCAGCAGCAAGACTAGCGGGAGCTCCTACGAGCAGTACTTC.

The rearrangement uses TRBV28 and TRBJ1-2; no clear D. Trimming pared 2 bases from V and 4 bases from J, leaving 14 bases between. Germline CDR1 reads MDHEN; CDR2 reads SYDVKM. This CDR3 has 15 amino acids. Here the CDR3 reads CASSLPREGSYGYTF. DNA of the CDR3: TGTGCCAGCAGTTTACCCCGAGAGGGTAGCTATGGCTACACCTTC.

The rearrangement links TRBV7-9 to TRBJ2-6; maybe TRBD2 (6 bases). V was cut by 5 bases and J by 2 bases, with 10 bases left in between. Per the germline V gene, CDR1 is SEHNR and CDR2 is FQNEAQ (reference sequence). The CDR3 covers 15 residues. CDR3 protein: CASSPGGTGANVLTF. CDR3 DNA sequence: TGTGCCAGCAGCCCCGGGGGTACTGGGGCCAACGTCCTGACTTTC.

This chain uses TRBV6-1 with TRBJ2-7; the match to TRBD2 covers 7 bases. Trimming cost V 1 base and J 7 bases; bases outside gene matches: 1. The CDR3 runs 12 residues. Per germline, CDR1 MNHNS and CDR2 SASEGT. CDR3 region: CASSEGGGEQYF. The DNA of the CDR3 is TGTGCCAGCAGTGAAGGGGGAGGGGAGCAGTACTTC.

For the CDR3, the DNA is TGTGCCAGCAGTTTAGCTACATTGTTGGGCAGCCTCTATGGCTACACCTTC. The encoded protein is CASSLATLLGSLYGYTF. The gene calls are TRBV28 and TRBJ1-2; unclear D gene. Trimming took 2 bases from V and 4 from J, leaving 20 bases between them. Germline V gene lookup returns CDR1 MDHEN and CDR2 SYDVKM. The CDR3 length is 17 residues.

The CDR3 DNA is TGTGCCAGCAGGAGAGGGGACAGGGGGCTTACTGAAGCTTTCTTT. Its translation: CASRRGDRGLTEAFF. The rearrangement links TRBV25-1 to TRBJ1-1, with 12 bases lining up with TRBD1. This CDR3 has 15 amino acids. The germline CDR1 and CDR2 sequences are MGHDK and SYGVNS. V lost 6 bases, J lost 5 bases, and 7 bases stayed unmatched.

Only a few counts were recorded for this clone. This rearrangement joins TRBV28 to TRBJ1-5; 12 bases align to TRBD1. Unmatched junction bases numbered 2, after V lost 0 bases and J lost 5 bases. Germline V CDR1 and CDR2: MDHEN, SYDVKM. The CDR3 runs to 16 residues. CDR3 loop: CASSLWGTGGDQPQHF. The CDR3, as DNA: TGTGCCAGCAGTTTATGGGGGACAGGGGGCGATCAGCCCCAGCATTTT.